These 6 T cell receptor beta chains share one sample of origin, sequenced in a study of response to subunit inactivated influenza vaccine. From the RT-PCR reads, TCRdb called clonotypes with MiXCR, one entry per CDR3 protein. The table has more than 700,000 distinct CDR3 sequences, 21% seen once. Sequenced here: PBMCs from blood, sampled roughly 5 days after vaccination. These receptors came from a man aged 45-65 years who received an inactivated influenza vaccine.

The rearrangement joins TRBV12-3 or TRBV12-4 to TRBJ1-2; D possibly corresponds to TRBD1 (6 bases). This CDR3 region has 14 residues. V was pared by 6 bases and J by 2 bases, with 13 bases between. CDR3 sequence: CASSSYRENYGYTF. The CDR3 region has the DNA TGTGCCAGCAGCTCCTACAGGGAAAACTATGGCTACACCTTC.

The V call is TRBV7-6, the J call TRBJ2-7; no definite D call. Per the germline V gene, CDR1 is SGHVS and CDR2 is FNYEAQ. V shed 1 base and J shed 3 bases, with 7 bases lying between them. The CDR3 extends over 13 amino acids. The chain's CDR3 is CASSLGDRYEQYF. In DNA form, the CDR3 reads TGTGCCAGCAGCTTAGGGGATCGCTACGAGCAGTACTTC.

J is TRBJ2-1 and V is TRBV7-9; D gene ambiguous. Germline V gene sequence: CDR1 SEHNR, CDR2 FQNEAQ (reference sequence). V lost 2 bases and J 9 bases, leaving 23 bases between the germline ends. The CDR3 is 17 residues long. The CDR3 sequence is CASSLPLLRAKIGEQFF. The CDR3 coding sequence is TGTGCCAGCAGCTTACCCCTACTACGTGCCAAAATTGGTGAGCAGTTCTTC.

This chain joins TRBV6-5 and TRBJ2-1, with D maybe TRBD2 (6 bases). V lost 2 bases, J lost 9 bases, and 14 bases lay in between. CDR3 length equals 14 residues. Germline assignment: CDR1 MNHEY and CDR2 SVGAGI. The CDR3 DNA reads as TGTGCCAGCAGTTACCGTCGTTTAGCGGCTGAGCAGTTCTTC. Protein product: CASSYRRLAAEQFF.

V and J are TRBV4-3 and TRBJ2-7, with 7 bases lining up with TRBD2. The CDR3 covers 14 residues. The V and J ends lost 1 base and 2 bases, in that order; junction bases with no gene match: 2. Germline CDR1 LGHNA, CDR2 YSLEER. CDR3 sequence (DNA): TGCGCCAGCAGCCAAGCGGGGGGACCCTACGAGCAGTACTTC. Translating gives CASSQAGGPYEQYF.

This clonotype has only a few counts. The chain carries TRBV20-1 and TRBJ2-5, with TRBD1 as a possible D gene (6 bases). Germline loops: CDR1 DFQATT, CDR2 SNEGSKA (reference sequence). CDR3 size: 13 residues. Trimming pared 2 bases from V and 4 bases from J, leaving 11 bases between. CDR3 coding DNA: TGCAGTGCTAGAACCTGGACAGCAGAGACCCAGTACTTC. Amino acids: CSARTWTAETQYF.